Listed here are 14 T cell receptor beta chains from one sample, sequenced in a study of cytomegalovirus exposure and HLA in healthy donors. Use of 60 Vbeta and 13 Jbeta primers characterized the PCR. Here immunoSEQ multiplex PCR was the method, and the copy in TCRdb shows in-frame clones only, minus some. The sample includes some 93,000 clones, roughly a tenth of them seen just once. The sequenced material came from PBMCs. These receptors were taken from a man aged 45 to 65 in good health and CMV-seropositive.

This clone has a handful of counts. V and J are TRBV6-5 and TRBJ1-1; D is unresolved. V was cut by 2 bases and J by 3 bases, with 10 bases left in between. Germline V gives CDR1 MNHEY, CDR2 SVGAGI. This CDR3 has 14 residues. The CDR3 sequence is CASSYRPGYTEAFF. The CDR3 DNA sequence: TGTGCCAGCAGTTACCGGCCCGGGTACACTGAAGCTTTCTTT.

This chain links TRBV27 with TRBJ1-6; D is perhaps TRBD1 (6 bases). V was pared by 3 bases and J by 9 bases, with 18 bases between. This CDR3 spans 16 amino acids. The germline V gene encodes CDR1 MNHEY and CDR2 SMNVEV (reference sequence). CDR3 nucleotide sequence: TGTGCCAGCAGTTTGGGGTGGGGGCAGGGGATTTCACCCCTCCACTTT. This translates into CASSLGWGQGISPLHF.

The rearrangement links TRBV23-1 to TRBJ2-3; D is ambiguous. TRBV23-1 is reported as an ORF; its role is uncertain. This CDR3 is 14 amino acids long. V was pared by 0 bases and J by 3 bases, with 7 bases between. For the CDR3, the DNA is TGCGCCAGCAGTCAATCGTTGGCTACAGATACGCAGTATTTT. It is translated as CASSQSLATDTQYF.

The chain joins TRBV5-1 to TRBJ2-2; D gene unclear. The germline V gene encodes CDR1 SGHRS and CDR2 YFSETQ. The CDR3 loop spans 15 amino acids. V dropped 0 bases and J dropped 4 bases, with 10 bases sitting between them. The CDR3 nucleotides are TGCGCCAGCAGCTTGGCCACTGCTCCCACCGGGGAGCTGTTTTTT. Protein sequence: CASSLATAPTGELFF.

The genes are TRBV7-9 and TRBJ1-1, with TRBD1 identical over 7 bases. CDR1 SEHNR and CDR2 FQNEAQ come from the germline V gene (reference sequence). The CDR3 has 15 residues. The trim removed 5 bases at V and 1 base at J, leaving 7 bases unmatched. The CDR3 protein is CASSPGTVSNTEAFF. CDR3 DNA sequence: TGTGCCAGCAGCCCCGGGACAGTCTCGAACACTGAAGCTTTCTTT. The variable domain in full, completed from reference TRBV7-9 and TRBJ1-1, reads DTGVSQNPRHKITKRGQNVTFRCDPISEHNRLYWYRQTLGQGPEFLTYFQNEAQLEKSRLLSDRFSAERPKGSFSTLEIQRTEQGDSAMYLCASSPGTVSNTEAFFGQGTRLTVV.

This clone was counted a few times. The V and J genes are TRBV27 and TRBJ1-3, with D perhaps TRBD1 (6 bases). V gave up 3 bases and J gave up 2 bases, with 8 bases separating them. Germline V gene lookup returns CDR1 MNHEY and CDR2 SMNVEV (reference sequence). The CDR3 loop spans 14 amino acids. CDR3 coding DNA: TGTGCCAGCAGTTTTAACAGGGCTGGAAACACCATATATTTT. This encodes CASSFNRAGNTIYF.

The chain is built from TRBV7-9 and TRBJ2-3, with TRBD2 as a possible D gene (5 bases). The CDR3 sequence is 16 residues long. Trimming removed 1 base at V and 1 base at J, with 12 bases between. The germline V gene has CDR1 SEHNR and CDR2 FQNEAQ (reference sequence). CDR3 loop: CASSLGRKVRTDTQYF. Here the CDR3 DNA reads TGTGCCAGCAGCTTAGGGAGGAAGGTACGCACAGATACGCAGTATTTT.

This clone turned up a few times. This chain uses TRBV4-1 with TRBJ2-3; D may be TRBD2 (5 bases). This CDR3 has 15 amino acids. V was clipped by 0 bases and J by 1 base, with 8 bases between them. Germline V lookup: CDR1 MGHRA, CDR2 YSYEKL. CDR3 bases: TGCGCCAGCAGCCAAGATGGGCGGGGCACAGATACGCAGTATTTT. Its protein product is CASSQDGRGTDTQYF.

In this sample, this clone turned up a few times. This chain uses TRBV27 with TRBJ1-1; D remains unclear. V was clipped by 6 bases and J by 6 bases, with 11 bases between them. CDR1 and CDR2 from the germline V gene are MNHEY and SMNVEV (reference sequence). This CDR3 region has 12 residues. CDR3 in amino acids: CASRARGAEAFF. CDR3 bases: TGTGCCAGCAGGGCCAGAGGAGCTGAAGCTTTCTTT.

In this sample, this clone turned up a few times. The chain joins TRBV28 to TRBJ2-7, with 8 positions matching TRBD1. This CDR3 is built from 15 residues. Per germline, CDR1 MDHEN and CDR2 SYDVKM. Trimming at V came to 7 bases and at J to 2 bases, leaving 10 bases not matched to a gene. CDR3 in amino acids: CASTSPGTGAYEQYF. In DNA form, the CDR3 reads TGTGCCAGCACCTCCCCCGGGACAGGCGCCTACGAGCAGTACTTC.

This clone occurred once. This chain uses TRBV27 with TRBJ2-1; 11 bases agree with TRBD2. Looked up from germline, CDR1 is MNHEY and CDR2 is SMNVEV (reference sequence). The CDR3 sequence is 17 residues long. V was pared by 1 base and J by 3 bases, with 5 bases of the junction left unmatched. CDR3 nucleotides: TGTGCCAGCAGTTTATATAGCGGGAGGGCCCTCTACAATGAGCAGTTCTTC. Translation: CASSLYSGRALYNEQFF.

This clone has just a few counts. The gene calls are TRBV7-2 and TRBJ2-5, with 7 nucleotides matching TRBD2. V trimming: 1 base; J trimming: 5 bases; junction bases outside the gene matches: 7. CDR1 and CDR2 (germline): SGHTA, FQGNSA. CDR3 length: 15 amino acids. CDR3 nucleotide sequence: TGTGCCAGCAGCTTAGGGGCGGGAGCATTCGAGACCCAGTACTTC. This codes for CASSLGAGAFETQYF.

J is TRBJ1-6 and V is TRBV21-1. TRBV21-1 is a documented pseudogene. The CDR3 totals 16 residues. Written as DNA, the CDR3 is TGTGCCAGCAGCAAAGAGAGGAGCTCCTATAATTCACCCCTCCACTTT. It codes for CASSKERSSYNSPLHF.

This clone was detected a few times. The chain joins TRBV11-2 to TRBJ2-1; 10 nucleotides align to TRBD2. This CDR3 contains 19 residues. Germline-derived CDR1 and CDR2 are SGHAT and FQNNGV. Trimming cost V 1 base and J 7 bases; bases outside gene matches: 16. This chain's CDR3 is CASSLVASGGLLRGNEQFF. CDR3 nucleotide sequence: TGTGCCAGCAGCTTAGTTGCTAGCGGGGGCCTCTTGAGGGGGAATGAGCAGTTCTTC.